Presented here are 30 T cell receptor beta chains from one specimen sequenced in a study of patients and donors after allogeneic stem cell transplantation. TCRdb re-called the RT-PCR reads through MiXCR, storing one row per CDR3 protein. The sample shows over 150,000 distinct CDR3 sequences, around 28% of them seen only once. The sample consisted of blood, either unsorted or a sorted T cell fraction (not recorded which). All receptors derive from a human donor who was either an allogeneic HSCT recipient or a stem cell or donor lymphocyte infusion donor (not recorded which). It is not recorded whose cells these are; they may come from a transplant donor.

This clonotype came up a few times. The chain carries TRBV20-1 and TRBJ1-2; possibly TRBD1 for D (5 bases). Germline assignment: CDR1 DFQATT and CDR2 SNEGSKA (reference sequence). Deletions cut 2 bases from V and 3 bases from J, with 25 bases between. This CDR3 spans 18 amino acids. As DNA, the CDR3 is TGCAGTGCTAGAAGGGAAGGGGATTTAGACGGCCGCTACTATGGCTACACCTTC. Its translation: CSARREGDLDGRYYGYTF.

This clonotype appeared a few times. J is TRBJ2-3 and V is TRBV6-6, with D possibly being TRBD1 (5 bases). V shed 10 bases and J shed 5 bases, with 10 bases lying between them. The CDR3 is 11 residues long. Per germline, CDR1 MNHNY and CDR2 SVGAGI (reference sequence). This chain's CDR3 is CATDRRDTQYF. CDR3 coding DNA: TGTGCCACCGACAGAAGAGATACGCAGTATTTT.

This rearrangement joins TRBV7-6 to TRBJ2-3; a possible D gene is TRBD2 (5 bases). Trimming took off 1 base at V and 4 bases at J, with 9 bases between the two ends. Germline CDR1 is SGHVS and CDR2 is FNYEAQ. This CDR3 is 14 amino acids long. CDR3 DNA sequence: TGTGCCAGCAGCTTAGGAGGGAGTCCAGATACGCAGTATTTT. This gives the protein CASSLGGSPDTQYF.

The chain recombines TRBV9 with TRBJ1-6; unclear D gene. This CDR3 is 14 amino acids long. The germline V gene has CDR1 SGDLS and CDR2 YYNGEE. Trimming removed 0 bases at V and 10 bases at J, with 11 bases between. CDR3 sequence (DNA): TGTGCCAGCAGCGTAGCCCAAGGAGAATCACCCCTCCACTTT. Its translation is CASSVAQGESPLHF.

Only a few counts were recorded for this clonotype. The rearrangement links TRBV3-1 to TRBJ2-7; D possibly corresponds to TRBD2 (5 bases). Per germline, CDR1 LGHDT and CDR2 YNNKEL (reference sequence). V lost 1 base, J lost 2 bases, and 12 bases lay in between. This CDR3 is built from 15 residues. The CDR3 region is CASSQAGRGTYEQYF. CDR3 in DNA: TGTGCCAGCAGCCAAGCAGGCCGAGGGACCTACGAGCAGTACTTC.

The chain has TRBV24-1 and TRBJ2-6; D possibly matches TRBD1 or TRBD2 (6 bases each). This CDR3 contains 19 residues. Germline CDR1 reads KGHDR; CDR2 reads SFDVKD. The V end lost 3 bases, the J end lost 0 bases, and 17 bases lay between the germline ends. This CDR3 is CATSDPGAGAFSGANVLTF. CDR3 nucleotides: TGTGCCACCAGTGATCCGGGGGCAGGAGCTTTCTCTGGGGCCAACGTCCTGACTTTC.

This clonotype has more than one count but fewer than ten. The chain combines TRBV29-1 with TRBJ2-3, with D possibly being TRBD1 (5 bases). The CDR3 contains 14 residues. Trimming stripped 5 bases from V and 5 bases from J, with 17 bases between. The germline gives CDR1 SQVTM, CDR2 ANQGSEA. The chain's CDR3 is CSVKGSMNGDTQYF. The CDR3 DNA sequence: TGCAGCGTTAAGGGGTCGATGAATGGAGATACGCAGTATTTT.

This clonotype has just a few counts. This chain uses TRBV6-5 with TRBJ1-4; tentative D call: TRBD1 (6 bases). The CDR3 loop spans 14 amino acids. V lost 6 bases to trimming and J lost 8 bases, with 16 bases between them. Germline V lookup: CDR1 MNHEY, CDR2 SVGAGI. The DNA of the CDR3 is TGTGCCAGCAGACCATTACAGGGCCTCGAAAAACTGTTTTTT. This codes for CASRPLQGLEKLFF.

The chain carries TRBV6-5 and TRBJ2-7; D perhaps matches TRBD1 (5 bases). This CDR3 spans 15 amino acids. Trimming cost V 6 bases and J 6 bases, with 21 bases left between them. Germline V CDR1 and CDR2: MNHEY, SVGAGI. Here the CDR3 reads CASSSNLAGRGEQYF. The CDR3 coding sequence is TGTGCCAGCAGCTCAAACTTGGCAGGAAGGGGCGAGCAGTACTTC.

The chain has TRBV21-1 and TRBJ2-1; no check of the table's D call, TRBD1, against the DNA was made. TRBV21-1 is labeled a pseudogene. The CDR3 is 19 amino acids. The CDR3 DNA reads as TGTGCCAGCAGCAAAGACAGGGACGGGGGACTTTCCCTACCCAATGAGCAGTTCTTC. This gives the protein CASSKDRDGGLSLPNEQFF.

The sample holds a few counts of this clonotype. V usage is TRBV4-3 and J usage is TRBJ2-5; 7 bases align to TRBD2. Germline lookup yields CDR1 LGHNA and CDR2 YSLEER. V lost 0 bases and J lost 4; bases outside the gene matches: 5. The CDR3 runs to 15 residues. CDR3 bases: TGCGCCAGCAGCCAAGAGGGGAGGGAAGGAGAGACCCAGTACTTC. It codes for CASSQEGREGETQYF.

This clonotype turned up a few times. This sequence joins TRBV18 and TRBJ1-1; D is possibly TRBD1 (6 bases). This CDR3 has 15 amino acids. The V gene's germline CDR1 is KGHSH and CDR2 LQKENI. Trimming removed 3 bases from V and 5 bases from J, with 16 bases in between. The CDR3 DNA is TGTGCCAGCTCACCTCTCGAGGACAGAGATACTGAAGCTTTCTTT. Protein sequence: CASSPLEDRDTEAFF. Full variable domain (outside the CDR3, taken from reference TRBV18 and TRBJ1-1): NAGVMQNPRHLVRRRGQEARLRCSPMKGHSHVYWYRQLPEEGLKFMVYLQKENIIDESGMPKERFSAEFPKEGPSILRIQQVVRGDSAAYFCASSPLEDRDTEAFFGQGTRLTVV.

This chain links TRBV11-2 with TRBJ1-2; D call uncertain. Looked up from germline, CDR1 is SGHAT and CDR2 is FQNNGV. The CDR3 is made up of 12 amino acids. The V and J ends lost 4 bases and 8 bases respectively, with 11 bases between them. DNA for the CDR3: TGTGCCAGCAGCTCCTGGTGGGAGGGCTACACCTTC. Residues: CASSSWWEGYTF.

This clonotype turned up a few times. CDR3 protein: CASSLVSWGSYNSPLHF. The CDR3 DNA is TGTGCCAGCAGTTTGGTCAGTTGGGGCTCCTATAATTCACCCCTCCACTTT. V gene TRBV12-3 or TRBV12-4 combines with J gene TRBJ1-6, with D unresolved. CDR3 length: 17 residues. V was cut by 3 bases and J by 0 bases, with 12 bases left in between.

CDR3 sequence (DNA): TGTGCCAGCATCCTGACCGGGACAGGGGGCATCGATGAAGCTTTCTTT. It codes for CASILTGTGGIDEAFF. V is TRBV27 and J is TRBJ1-1; 12 nucleotides line up with TRBD1. The CDR3 is made up of 16 amino acids. Germline CDR1 MNHEY, CDR2 SMNVEV (reference sequence). Trimming took 7 bases from V and 7 from J; bases not matched to a gene: 13.

This sequence joins TRBV6-2 or TRBV6-3 and TRBJ1-1, with unresolved D. Germline CDR1 reads MNHEY; CDR2 reads SVGEGT. V lost 0 bases and J 8 bases, leaving 13 bases between the germline ends. The CDR3 consists of 14 residues. The CDR3 loop is CASSYSIKGMEAFF. As DNA, the CDR3 is TGTGCCAGCAGTTACTCGATTAAGGGTATGGAAGCTTTCTTT.

This clonotype was seen more than once but under ten times. The chain combines TRBV2 with TRBJ1-1, with a tentative D call TRBD1 (5 bases). The germline V gene encodes CDR1 SNHLY and CDR2 FYNNEI. The CDR3 length is 13 residues. The V end lost 10 bases, the J end lost 0 bases, and 12 bases lay between the germline ends. This CDR3 is CATRDMLNTEAFF. The CDR3 nucleotides are TGTGCCACCAGGGATATGCTGAACACTGAAGCTTTCTTT.

The chain carries TRBV14 and TRBJ2-7, with TRBD1 matching over 9 bases. V dropped 2 bases and J dropped 3; count of bases not matched to a gene: 5. The CDR3 extends over 15 amino acids. Germline lookup yields CDR1 SGHDN and CDR2 FVKESK. In nucleotides, the CDR3 is TGTGCCAGCAGCCAACAGGGACAGGGCCACTACGAGCAGTACTTC. Translated: CASSQQGQGHYEQYF. Looking up the rest from reference TRBV14 and TRBJ2-7 gives the full variable domain: EAGVTQFPSHSVIEKGQTVTLRCDPISGHDNLYWYRRVMGKEIKFLLHFVKESKQDESGMPNNRFLAERTGGTYSTLKVQPAELEDSGVYFCASSQQGQGHYEQYFGPGTRLTVT.

Here the CDR3 DNA reads TGTGCCAGCGGCCGGGCAGGGTCAGGGGCCAACGTCCTGACTTTC. Amino acids: CASGRAGSGANVLTF. The gene calls are TRBV12-3 or TRBV12-4 and TRBJ2-6, with D possibly TRBD1 on 5 matching bases. The CDR3 contains 15 residues. V was trimmed by 8 bases and J by 4 bases, leaving 15 bases between them.

This rearrangement joins TRBV11-2 to TRBJ2-3; the D is unclear. The V gene lost 0 bases and the J gene lost 2 bases, with 12 bases spanning the gap. Germline V gene sequence: CDR1 SGHAT, CDR2 FQNNGV. CDR3 length: 16 amino acids. Here the CDR3 DNA reads TGTGCCAGCAGCTTAGATCTGTCGCGTTTCACAGATACGCAGTATTTT. Protein sequence: CASSLDLSRFTDTQYF.

This clonotype was seen ten or more times. The rearrangement uses TRBV2 and TRBJ2-5; D gene unclear. V lost 6 bases to trimming and J lost 2 bases, with 13 bases between them. The CDR3 contains 14 residues. The germline V gene encodes CDR1 SNHLY and CDR2 FYNNEI. CDR3 bases: TGTGCCAGCAGAGGAGTAGGGCTACAAGAGACCCAGTACTTC. Encoded protein: CASRGVGLQETQYF.

The genes are TRBV7-2 and TRBJ1-3, with no clear D. Germline values: CDR1 SGHTA, CDR2 FQGNSA. The CDR3 length is 13 residues. The V end was cut by 4 bases, the J end by 5 bases, with 9 bases between. The CDR3 sequence is CASSSDGRNTIYF. Written as DNA, the CDR3 is TGTGCCAGCAGCTCCGACGGCCGAAACACCATATATTTT.

V and J are TRBV5-6 and TRBJ2-7; 12 bases agree with TRBD2. Unmatched junction bases numbered 1, after V lost 6 bases and J lost 3 bases. The germline gives CDR1 SGHDT, CDR2 YYEEEE. The CDR3 covers 13 residues. CDR3 in DNA: TGTGCCAGCATGGGACTAGCGGGCTACGAGCAGTACTTC. Translating it yields CASMGLAGYEQYF.

The chain couples TRBV21-1 to TRBJ2-7; the DNA was not compared with TRBD1, the D call given in the table. TRBV21-1 is assigned pseudogene status. This CDR3 region has 13 residues. The CDR3 DNA follows: TGTGCTCCCAAATGGGACAGTGACTACGAGCAGTACTTC. Translation gives CAPKWDSDYEQYF.

This clonotype has at least ten counts. This sequence joins TRBV6-5 and TRBJ1-1; D ambiguous. The CDR3 runs 16 residues. V was cut by 0 bases and J by 3 bases, with 14 bases left in between. Germline CDR1 and CDR2: MNHEY and SVGAGI. In nucleotides, the CDR3 is TGTGCCAGCAGTTACTCGAAGCAGGCATCTTACACTGAAGCTTTCTTT. It translates to CASSYSKQASYTEAFF.

In this sample, this clonotype turned up a few times. V usage is TRBV12-3 or TRBV12-4 and J usage is TRBJ2-7; D call uncertain. Trimming took off 1 base at V and 6 bases at J, with 7 bases between the two ends. This CDR3 has 12 amino acids. CDR3: CASSLVLGEQYF. The CDR3 DNA sequence: TGTGCCAGCAGTTTAGTGTTGGGCGAGCAGTACTTC.

This chain uses TRBV29-1 with TRBJ2-5, with D unresolved. V was shortened by 8 bases and J by 0 bases, with 13 bases between the two germline ends. The CDR3 sequence is 13 residues long. In germline, CDR1 is SQVTM, CDR2 ANQGSEA. CDR3 nucleotide sequence: TGCAGCTTCCGATCACGGAACCAAGAGACCCAGTACTTC. Protein product: CSFRSRNQETQYF. The full variable domain, its missing parts supplied by reference TRBV29-1 and TRBJ2-5, is SAVISQKPSRDICQRGTSLTIQCQVDSQVTMMFWYRQQPGQSLTLIATANQGSEATYESGFVIDKFPISRPNLTFSTLTVSNMSPEDSSIYLCSFRSRNQETQYFGPGTRLLVL.

The CDR3 sequence is CASSQQLGRGETQYF. CDR3 coding DNA: TGTGCCAGCAGCCAACAACTAGGCCGGGGAGAGACCCAGTACTTC. V usage is TRBV7-2 and J usage is TRBJ2-5; D is possibly TRBD2 (5 bases). The CDR3 runs to 15 residues. CDR1 and CDR2 (germline): SGHTA, FQGNSA. Trimming took 5 bases from V and 4 from J, leaving 17 bases between them.

The rearrangement uses TRBV7-8 and TRBJ2-1; the match to TRBD2 covers 14 bases. CDR3 length equals 17 residues. Germline V gives CDR1 SGHVS, CDR2 FQNEAQ. The trim removed 0 bases at V and 4 bases at J, leaving 2 bases unmatched. CDR3 in amino acids: CASSLAWTSGGYNEQFF. In DNA, the CDR3 is TGTGCCAGCAGCTTAGCGTGGACTAGCGGGGGGTACAATGAGCAGTTCTTC.

This clonotype was picked up a small number of times. The chain employs TRBV7-9 and TRBJ2-1; TRBD1 matches 7 bases. The CDR3 runs to 16 residues. Germline CDR1 reads SEHNR; CDR2 reads FQNEAQ (reference sequence). V dropped 5 bases and J dropped 6; count of bases not matched to a gene: 13. The CDR3 protein is CASSDSPRDSSNEQFF. CDR3 bases: TGTGCCAGCAGCGATTCGCCTCGGGACAGTAGCAATGAGCAGTTCTTC.